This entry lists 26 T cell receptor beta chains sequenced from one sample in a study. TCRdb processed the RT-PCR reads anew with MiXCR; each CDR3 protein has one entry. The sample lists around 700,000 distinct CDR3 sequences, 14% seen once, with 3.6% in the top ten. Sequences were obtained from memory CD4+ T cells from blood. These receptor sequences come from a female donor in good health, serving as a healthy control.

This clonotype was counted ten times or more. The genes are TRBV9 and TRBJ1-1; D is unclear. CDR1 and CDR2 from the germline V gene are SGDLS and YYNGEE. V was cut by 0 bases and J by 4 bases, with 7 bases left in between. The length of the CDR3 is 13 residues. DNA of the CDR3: TGTGCCAGCAGCGTAGGGTGGGGCACTGAAGCTTTCTTT. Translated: CASSVGWGTEAFF.

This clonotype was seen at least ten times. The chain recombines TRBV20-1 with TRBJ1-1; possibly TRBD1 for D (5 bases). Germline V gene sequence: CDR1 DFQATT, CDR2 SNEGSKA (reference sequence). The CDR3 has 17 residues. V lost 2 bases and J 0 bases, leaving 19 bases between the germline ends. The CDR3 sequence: CSARSSLGGWLNTEAFF. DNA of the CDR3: TGCAGTGCTAGATCAAGTTTGGGGGGGTGGCTGAACACTGAAGCTTTCTTT.

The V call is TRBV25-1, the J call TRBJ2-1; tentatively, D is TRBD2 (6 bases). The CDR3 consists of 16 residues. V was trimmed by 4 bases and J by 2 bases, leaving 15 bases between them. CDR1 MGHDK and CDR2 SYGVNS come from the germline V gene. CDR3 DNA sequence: TGTGCCAGCAGTGGCCAAGGAGGGGCTACCTACAATGAGCAGTTCTTC. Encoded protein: CASSGQGGATYNEQFF.

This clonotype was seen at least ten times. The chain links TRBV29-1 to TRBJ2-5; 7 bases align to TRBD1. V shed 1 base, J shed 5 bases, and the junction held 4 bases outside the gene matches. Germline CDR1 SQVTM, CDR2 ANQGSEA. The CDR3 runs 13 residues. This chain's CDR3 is CSVEGSTGETQYF. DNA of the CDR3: TGCAGCGTTGAAGGGTCGACAGGGGAGACCCAGTACTTC. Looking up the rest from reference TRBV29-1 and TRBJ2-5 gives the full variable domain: SAVISQKPSRDICQRGTSLTIQCQVDSQVTMMFWYRQQPGQSLTLIATANQGSEATYESGFVIDKFPISRPNLTFSTLTVSNMSPEDSSIYLCSVEGSTGETQYFGPGTRLLVL.

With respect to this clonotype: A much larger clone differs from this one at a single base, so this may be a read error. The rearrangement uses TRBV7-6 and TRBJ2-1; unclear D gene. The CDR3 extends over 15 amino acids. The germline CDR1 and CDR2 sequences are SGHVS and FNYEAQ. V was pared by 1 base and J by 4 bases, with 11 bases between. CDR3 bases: TGTGCCAGCAGCTTAGGGGGTAGGCAATACAATGAGCAGTTCTTC. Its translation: CASSLGGRQYNEQFF.

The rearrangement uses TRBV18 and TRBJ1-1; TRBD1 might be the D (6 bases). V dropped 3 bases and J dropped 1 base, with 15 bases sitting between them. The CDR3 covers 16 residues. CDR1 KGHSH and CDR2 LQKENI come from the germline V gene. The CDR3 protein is CASSPTLGQTNTEAFF. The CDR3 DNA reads TGTGCCAGCTCACCTACCCTTGGACAGACGAACACTGAAGCTTTCTTT.

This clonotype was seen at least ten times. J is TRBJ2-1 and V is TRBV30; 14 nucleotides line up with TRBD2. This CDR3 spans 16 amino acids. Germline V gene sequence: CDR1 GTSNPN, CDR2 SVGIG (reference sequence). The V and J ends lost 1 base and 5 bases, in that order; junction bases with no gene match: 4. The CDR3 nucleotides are TGTGCCTGGAGTGGTTCGGGACTAGCGGGGGACAATGAGCAGTTCTTC. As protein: CAWSGSGLAGDNEQFF.

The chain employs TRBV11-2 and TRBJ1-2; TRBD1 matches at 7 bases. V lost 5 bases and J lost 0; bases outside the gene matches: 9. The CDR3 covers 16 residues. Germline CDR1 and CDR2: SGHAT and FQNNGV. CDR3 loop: CASSPPGTASNYGYTF. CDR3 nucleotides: TGTGCCAGCAGCCCACCCGGGACAGCCTCTAACTATGGCTACACCTTC.

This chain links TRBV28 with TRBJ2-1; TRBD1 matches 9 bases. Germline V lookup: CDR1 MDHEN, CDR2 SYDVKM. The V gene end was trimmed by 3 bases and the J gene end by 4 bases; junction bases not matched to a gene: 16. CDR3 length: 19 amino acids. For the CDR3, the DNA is TGTGCCAGCAGTTTGGGGCGGGGACAGGGAGTAATCGTTTACAATGAGCAGTTCTTC. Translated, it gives CASSLGRGQGVIVYNEQFF.

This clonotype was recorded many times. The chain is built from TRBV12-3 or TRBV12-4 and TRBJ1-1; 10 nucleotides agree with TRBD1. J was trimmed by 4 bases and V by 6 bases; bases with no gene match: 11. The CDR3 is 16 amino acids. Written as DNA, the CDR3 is TGTGCCAGCAGAAAATTCCGGGACAGGGGTTCCACTGAAGCTTTCTTT. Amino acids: CASRKFRDRGSTEAFF.

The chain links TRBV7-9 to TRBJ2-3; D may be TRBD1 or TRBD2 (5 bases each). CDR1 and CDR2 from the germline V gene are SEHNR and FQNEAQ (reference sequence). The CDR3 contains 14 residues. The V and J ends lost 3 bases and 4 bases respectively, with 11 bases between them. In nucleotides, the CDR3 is TGTGCCAGCAGCTTCGCCGGGACGGCAGATACGCAGTATTTT. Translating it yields CASSFAGTADTQYF.

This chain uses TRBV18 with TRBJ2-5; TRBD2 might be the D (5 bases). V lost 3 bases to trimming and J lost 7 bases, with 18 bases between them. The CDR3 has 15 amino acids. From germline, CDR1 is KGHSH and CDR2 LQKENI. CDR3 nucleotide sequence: TGTGCCAGCTCACCTGAAATCGTACCGGCGGGGACCCAGTACTTC. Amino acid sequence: CASSPEIVPAGTQYF.

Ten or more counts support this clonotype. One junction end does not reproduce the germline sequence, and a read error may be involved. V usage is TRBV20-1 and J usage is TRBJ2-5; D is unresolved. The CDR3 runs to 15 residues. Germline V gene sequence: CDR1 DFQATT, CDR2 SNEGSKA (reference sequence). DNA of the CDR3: TGCAGTGCTAGAGACCCGGACCTAAGTCAAGCGACCCAGTACTTC. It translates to CSARDPDLSQATQYF.

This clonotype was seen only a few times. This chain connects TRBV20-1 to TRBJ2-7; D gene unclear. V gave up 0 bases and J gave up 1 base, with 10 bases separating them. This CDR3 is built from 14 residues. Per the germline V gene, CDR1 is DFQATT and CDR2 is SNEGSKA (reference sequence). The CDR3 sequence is CSARDGWGSYEQYF. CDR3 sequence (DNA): TGCAGTGCTAGAGATGGATGGGGATCCTACGAGCAGTACTTC.

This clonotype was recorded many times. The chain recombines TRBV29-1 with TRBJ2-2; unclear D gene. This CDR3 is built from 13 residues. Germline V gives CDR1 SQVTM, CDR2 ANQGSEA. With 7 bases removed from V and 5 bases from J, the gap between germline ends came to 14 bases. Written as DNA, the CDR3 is TGCAGCGCTGGACGGCCGACGACCGGGGAGCTGTTTTTT. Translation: CSAGRPTTGELFF.

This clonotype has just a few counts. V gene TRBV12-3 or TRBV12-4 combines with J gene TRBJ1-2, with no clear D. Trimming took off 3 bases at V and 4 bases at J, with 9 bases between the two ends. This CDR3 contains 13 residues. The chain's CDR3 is CASSFRQLYGYTF. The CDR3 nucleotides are TGTGCCAGCAGTTTTCGACAACTCTATGGCTACACCTTC.

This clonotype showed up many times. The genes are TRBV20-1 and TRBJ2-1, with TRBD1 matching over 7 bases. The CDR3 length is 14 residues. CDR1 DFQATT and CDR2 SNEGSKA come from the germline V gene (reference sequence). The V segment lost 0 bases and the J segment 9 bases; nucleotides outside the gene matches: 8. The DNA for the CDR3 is TGCAGTGCTAGAGAAGGCAAGGGGGCTTTTGAGCAGTTCTTC. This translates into CSAREGKGAFEQFF.

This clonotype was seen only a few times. The CDR3 here is CASSQERSLAQTREQYF. The CDR3 DNA reads as TGCGCCAGCAGCCAAGAGAGGTCACTAGCGCAGACGAGAGAGCAGTACTTC. The chain is built from TRBV4-1 and TRBJ2-7; 7 positions agree with TRBD2. The CDR3 has 17 residues. CDR1 MGHRA and CDR2 YSYEKL come from the germline V gene. Unmatched junction bases numbered 15, after V lost 0 bases and J lost 7 bases.

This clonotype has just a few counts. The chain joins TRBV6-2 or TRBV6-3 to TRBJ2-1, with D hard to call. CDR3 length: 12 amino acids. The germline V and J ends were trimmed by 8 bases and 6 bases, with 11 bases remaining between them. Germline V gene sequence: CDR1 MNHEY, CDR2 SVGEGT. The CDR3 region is CASRDRTNEQFF. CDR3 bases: TGTGCCAGCCGCGACCGTACCAATGAGCAGTTCTTC.

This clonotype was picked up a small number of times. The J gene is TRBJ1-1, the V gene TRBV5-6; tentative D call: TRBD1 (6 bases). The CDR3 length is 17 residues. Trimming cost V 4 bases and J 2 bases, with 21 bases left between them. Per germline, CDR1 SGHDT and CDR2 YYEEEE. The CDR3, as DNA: TGTGCCAGCAGCACTACCCCGTGGGACAACAGAAACACTGAAGCTTTCTTT. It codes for CASSTTPWDNRNTEAFF. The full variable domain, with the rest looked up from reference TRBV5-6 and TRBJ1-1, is DAGVTQSPTHLIKTRGQQVTLRCSPKSGHDTVSWYQQALGQGPQFIFQYYEEEERQRGNFPDRFSGHQFPNYSSELNVNALLLGDSALYLCASSTTPWDNRNTEAFFGQGTRLTVV.

The CDR3 spells CASRMQQGGENEQFF. Here the CDR3 DNA reads TGTGCCAGCAGGATGCAACAGGGGGGGGAAAATGAGCAGTTCTTC. The rearrangement uses TRBV12-3 or TRBV12-4 and TRBJ2-1, with a weak D call TRBD1 (8 bases). V was clipped by 6 bases and J by 7 bases, with 19 bases between them. The CDR3 extends over 15 amino acids.

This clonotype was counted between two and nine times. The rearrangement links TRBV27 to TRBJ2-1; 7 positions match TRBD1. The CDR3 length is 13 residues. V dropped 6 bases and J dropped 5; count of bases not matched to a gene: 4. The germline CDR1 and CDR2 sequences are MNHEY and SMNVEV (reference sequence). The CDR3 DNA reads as TGTGCCAGCAGGCCCACAGGGGACAATGAGCAGTTCTTC. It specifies CASRPTGDNEQFF.

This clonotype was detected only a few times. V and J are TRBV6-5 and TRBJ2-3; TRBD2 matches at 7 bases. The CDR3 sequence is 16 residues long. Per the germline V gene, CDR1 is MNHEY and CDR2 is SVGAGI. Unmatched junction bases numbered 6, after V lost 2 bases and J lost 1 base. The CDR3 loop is CASSYEGGGRTDTQYF. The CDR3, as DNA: TGTGCCAGCAGTTACGAGGGCGGGGGACGCACAGATACGCAGTATTTT.

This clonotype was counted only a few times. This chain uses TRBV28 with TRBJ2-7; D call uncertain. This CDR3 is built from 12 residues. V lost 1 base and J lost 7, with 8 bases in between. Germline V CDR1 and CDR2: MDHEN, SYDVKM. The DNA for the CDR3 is TGTGCCAGCAGTTTATCAGCCAGGGAGCAGTACTTC. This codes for CASSLSAREQYF.

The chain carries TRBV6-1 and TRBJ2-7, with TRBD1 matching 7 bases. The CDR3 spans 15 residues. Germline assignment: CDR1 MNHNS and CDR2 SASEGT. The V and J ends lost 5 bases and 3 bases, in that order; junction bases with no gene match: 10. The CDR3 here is CASSWGQPAFYEQYF. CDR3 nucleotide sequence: TGTGCCAGCAGTTGGGGACAGCCAGCTTTCTACGAGCAGTACTTC.

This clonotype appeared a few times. CDR3 in DNA: TGTGCCACCAGCAGAGGTTACGGCTCTGGGGCCAACGTCCTGACTTTC. It codes for CATSRGYGSGANVLTF. The rearrangement joins TRBV15 to TRBJ2-6; D is uncertain. The CDR3 totals 16 residues. The germline V and J ends were trimmed by 1 base and 0 bases, with 7 bases remaining between them. Germline lookup yields CDR1 LNHNV and CDR2 YYDKDF (reference sequence).